These T cell receptor beta chains were read from a single sample in a study of shared clonotypes between healthy human individuals. Only in-frame clones appear in the TCRdb table, and some are missing; sequencing was by immunoSEQ multiplex PCR. The repertoire holds 2 million to 3 million clones, with over 85% as singletons. The sample consisted of naive CD4+ T cells from PBMCs. Source of these receptors: a man younger than 30 in good health. Some clones in this sample may be carry-over from other donors' samples. Each CDR3 is given with its conserved first and last residue. D genes are given only for firm matches. Clone size is stated in some rows and not others, as once, few, many or a class when expanded.

len,v_gene,abundance,j_gene,d_gene,CDR3nt,CDR3aa
12,TRBV5-5,-,TRBJ2-3,-,TGTGCCAGCAGCCACCCATCTGAAACGCAGTATTTT,CASSHPSETQYF
15,TRBV29-1,-,TRBJ2-1,TRBD1,TGCAGCGTTAGAACCGGGACAGGGATGACGAATGAGCAGTTCTTC,CSVRTGTGMTNEQFF
14,TRBV9,-,TRBJ2-7,-,TGTGCCAGCTCTAGGACAGCGAGCTCCTACGAGCAGTACTTC,CASSRTASSYEQYF
11,TRBV6-6,-,TRBJ1-5,-,TGCGGGGTTGGGCCAAATCAGCCCCAGCATTTT,CGVGPNQPQHF
16,TRBV5-5,-,TRBJ1-1,TRBD1,TGTGCCAGCAGTGGGGACAGGGGGCTTTGGTACACTGAAGCTTTCTTT,CASSGDRGLWYTEAFF
13,TRBV30,-,TRBJ1-2,-,TGTGCCTGGAGTGGAAGCTCTAACTATGGCTACACCTTC,CAWSGSSNYGYTF
14,TRBV19,once,TRBJ2-4,TRBD1,TGTGCCAGTAGTTTTAGACAGGGGGCGAACATTCAGTACTTC,CASSFRQGANIQYF
14,TRBV7-9,-,TRBJ2-5,-,TGTGCCAGCAGCCTAATCGGACAGAAAGAGACCCAGTACTTC,CASSLIGQKETQYF
14,TRBV2,-,TRBJ1-5,TRBD1,TGTGCCAGCAGTCGCCGGACAGGTAAACAGCCCCAGCATTTT,CASSRRTGKQPQHF
14,TRBV9,-,TRBJ1-5,-,TGTGCCAGCAGCGCGGGGGGCAGCAGAGAGCCCCAGCATTTT,CASSAGGSREPQHF
16,TRBV15,-,TRBJ2-1,TRBD2,TGTGCCACCAGCAGAGCGGGGGGGATCTCCTACAATGAGCAGTTCTTC,CATSRAGGISYNEQFF
16,TRBV23-1,-,TRBJ2-3,-,TGCGCCAGCAGTCACGACGCTCGGCACAGCACAGATACGCAGTATTTT,CASSHDARHSTDTQYF
14,TRBV28,-,TRBJ2-1,-,TGTGCCAGCAGATTATTAATCAGTAGCAATGAGCAGTTCTTC,CASRLLISSNEQFF
15,TRBV2,-,TRBJ1-3,-,TGTGCCAGCAGTGAATTTGGCAGGAGTGGAAACACCATATATTTT,CASSEFGRSGNTIYF
14,TRBV27,-,TRBJ2-7,-,TGTGCCAGCAGTAAGCAAGGGCCTAACTACGAGCAGTACTTC,CASSKQGPNYEQYF
13,TRBV7-9,few,TRBJ2-7,-,TGTGCCAGCAGCTTAACGGGGCAAGGTGAGCAGTACTTC,CASSLTGQGEQYF
15,TRBV28,-,TRBJ2-2,-,TGTGCCAGCAGTTTTCGCGGGGTAAACACCGGGGAGCTGTTTTTT,CASSFRGVNTGELFF
13,TRBV6-1,-,TRBJ2-3,-,TGTGCCAGCAGTGAATTTAGCACAGATACGCAGTATTTT,CASSEFSTDTQYF
14,TRBV5-1,-,TRBJ2-7,TRBD1,TGCGCCAGCAGCTTGGGGGGGACAGCCTACGAGCAGTACTTC,CASSLGGTAYEQYF
13,TRBV10-3,-,TRBJ2-2,-,TGTGCCACGGGTCATATTTTTAGGATGGAGCTGTTTTTT,CATGHIFRMELFF
14,TRBV6-6,once,TRBJ1-1,TRBD1,TGTGCCAGCAGTCCGGACAGGGGAGACACTGAAGCTTTCTTT,CASSPDRGDTEAFF
12,TRBV7-9,-,TRBJ1-2,TRBD1,TGTGCCAGCAGCCCCGGGACAGGGTCCGCACCCTTC,CASSPGTGSAPF
16,TRBV6-6,-,TRBJ2-7,-,TGTGCCAGCAGTTCGCTAGTGGGAGCTTCACCCTACGAGCAGTACTTC,CASSSLVGASPYEQYF
16,TRBV19,-,TRBJ1-5,TRBD1,TGTGCCAGTAGTGTTAGGACAGGGGGACGCAATCAGCCCCAGCATTTT,CASSVRTGGRNQPQHF
17,TRBV6-1,-,TRBJ2-1,TRBD2,TGTGCCAGCAGTCAAGAACCGGGGCTAGCGGGAGGCAATGAGCAGTTCTTC,CASSQEPGLAGGNEQFF
15,TRBV7-2,-,TRBJ2-5,-,TGTGCCAGCAGCTTAAGGAGACGGACCCAAGAGACCCAGTACTTC,CASSLRRRTQETQYF
12,TRBV6-1,-,TRBJ1-2,-,TGTGCCAGCAGTGACAGGGACAATGGCTACACCTTC,CASSDRDNGYTF
15,TRBV28,-,TRBJ1-5,-,TGTGCCAGCAGTTTCGGACGGCAGTTATATCAGCCCCAGCATTTT,CASSFGRQLYQPQHF
15,TRBV7-3,-,TRBJ2-5,-,TGTGCCAGCAGCTTAATCGCAGGGGACGTCCCGACCCAGTACTTC,CASSLIAGDVPTQYF
15,TRBV9,-,TRBJ2-7,TRBD1,TGTGCCAGCAGCGGGCAGGGACAGCCCTCCTACGAGCAGTACTTC,CASSGQGQPSYEQYF
15,TRBV12-5,-,TRBJ2-2,TRBD1,TGTGCTAGTGGGTCTCCCGACAGGGGCACCGGGGAGCTGTTTTTT,CASGSPDRGTGELFF
11,TRBV11-1,-,TRBJ2-5,-,TGTGCCAGCAGGGCAGAAGAGACCCAGTACTTC,CASRAEETQYF
16,TRBV7-8,-,TRBJ2-5,-,TGTGCCAGCAGCTTAGGACGACCGCCGTACCAAGAGACCCAGTACTTC,CASSLGRPPYQETQYF
15,TRBV5-6,-,TRBJ2-7,-,TGTGCCAGCAGCTTGGCGATCGGCGTACTTTACGAGCAGTACTTC,CASSLAIGVLYEQYF
15,TRBV6-5,-,TRBJ2-7,TRBD2,TGTGCCAGCAGTCGAGACGGACTAGCGGGAGGAGGGCAGTACTTC,CASSRDGLAGGGQYF
14,TRBV19,-,TRBJ2-7,-,TGTGCCAGTAGTATCCGGACAGCTCCCTACGAGCAGTACTTC,CASSIRTAPYEQYF
17,TRBV9,-,TRBJ2-1,TRBD1,TGTGCCAGCAGCGCCCCGACAGGGGGCCTTTCCTACAATGAGCAGTTCTTC,CASSAPTGGLSYNEQFF
14,TRBV7-8,-,TRBJ1-1,-,TGTGCCAGCACCCGGGGACGTCAGAACACTGAAGCTTTCTTT,CASTRGRQNTEAFF
15,TRBV5-1,-,TRBJ2-7,-,TGCGCCAGCAGCTTGGGACGAGAAACCCCTCGGGAGCAGTACTTC,CASSLGRETPREQYF
16,TRBV15,-,TRBJ2-7,TRBD1,TGTGCCACCAGCAGATACCGGGACAGGGGCTTCGACGAGCAGTACTTC,CATSRYRDRGFDEQYF
19,TRBV30,once,TRBJ2-3,TRBD2,TGTGCCTGGGTAGGGGCTAGCGGGAGGTCAAGGAGGGGCACAGATACGCAGTATTTT,CAWVGASGRSRRGTDTQYF
15,TRBV5-4,-,TRBJ2-2,-,TGTGCCAGCAGCTTGGGTCACCTGAACACCGGGGAGCTGTTTTTT,CASSLGHLNTGELFF
14,TRBV5-4,-,TRBJ2-3,-,TGTGCCAGCAGCTCCACGGACCTACCCGGTACGCAGTATTTT,CASSSTDLPGTQYF
14,TRBV2,-,TRBJ1-1,-,TGTGCCAGCAGCGTTACAACAATGAACACTGAAGCTTTCTTT,CASSVTTMNTEAFF
14,TRBV7-8,-,TRBJ2-5,-,TGTGCCAGCAGCTTAGAGCTGTACCAAGAGACCCAGTACTTC,CASSLELYQETQYF
13,TRBV18,-,TRBJ2-5,-,TGTGCCAGCTCACCTGGTCAGCAAGAGACCCAGTACTTC,CASSPGQQETQYF
12,TRBV28,-,TRBJ2-3,-,TGTGCCAGCAGTTTCAGCTTAAATACGCAGTATTTT,CASSFSLNTQYF
15,TRBV2,-,TRBJ2-2,-,TGTGCCAGCAGTACTAATAGACAGAGCACCGGGGAGCTGTTTTTT,CASSTNRQSTGELFF
16,TRBV19,-,TRBJ1-5,TRBD1,TGTGCCAGCACCATACAGGGGCCCTATAGCAATCAGCCCCAGCATTTT,CASTIQGPYSNQPQHF
17,TRBV5-6,-,TRBJ2-2,TRBD2,TGTGCCAGCAGCTTGGGCCTAGCGGGAGATTTCGTAGGGGAGCTGTTTTTT,CASSLGLAGDFVGELFF